Each of the 25 T cell receptor beta chains below was sequenced from the same sample in a study of blood T cell repertoires in COVID-19. TCRdb's copy holds only in-frame clones and misses some; the assay was immunoSEQ multiplex PCR. The sample yields around 100,000 clones, more than 75% seen once. Sequencing was done on a sample of peripheral blood. These receptors all come from a human donor in a cohort sampled during active COVID-19.

The chain carries TRBV5-1 and TRBJ2-4, with TRBD1 as a possible D gene (5 bases). V was clipped by 8 bases and J by 0 bases, with 12 bases between them. The germline V gene encodes CDR1 SGHRS and CDR2 YFSETQ. This CDR3 contains 14 residues. CDR3 sequence (DNA): TGCGCCAGTACAGGAGATCTAGCCAAAAACATTCAGTACTTC. It encodes CASTGDLAKNIQYF.

The CDR3 loop is CASSIDLSDSSYGYTF. In DNA, the CDR3 is TGTGCCAGTAGTATAGATCTATCCGACAGTTCCTATGGCTACACCTTC. The chain couples TRBV19 to TRBJ1-2; D possibly corresponds to TRBD1 (5 bases). V lost 0 bases and J 4 bases, leaving 15 bases between the germline ends. The CDR3 contains 16 residues. Germline V CDR1 and CDR2: LNHDA, SQIVND (reference sequence). The full variable domain, rest sourced from reference TRBV19 and TRBJ1-2, is DGGITQSPKYLFRKEGQNVTLSCEQNLNHDAMYWYRQDPGQGLRLIYYSQIVNDFQKGDIAEGYSVSREKKESFPLTVTSAQKNPTAFYLCASSIDLSDSSYGYTFGSGTRLTVV.

The rearrangement links TRBV5-1 to TRBJ2-2; 9 nucleotides line up with TRBD2. Losses at the gene ends were 4 bases for V and 4 bases for J; bases not matched to a gene: 5. The CDR3 spans 15 residues. Germline V CDR1 and CDR2: SGHRS, YFSETQ. As DNA, the CDR3 is TGCGCCAGCAGCAGAATGACTAGCGGCACCGGGGAGCTGTTTTTT. It encodes CASSRMTSGTGELFF.

The chain couples TRBV7-9 to TRBJ1-3; D is perhaps TRBD1 (5 bases). This CDR3 is built from 15 residues. The V end lost 5 bases, the J end lost 0 bases, and 11 bases lay between the germline ends. CDR1 and CDR2 from the germline V gene are SEHNR and FQNEAQ (reference sequence). CDR3: CASSITGVSGNTIYF. CDR3 nucleotides: TGTGCCAGCAGCATCACAGGCGTCTCTGGAAACACCATATATTTT.

The chain carries TRBV7-2 and TRBJ2-3, with a tentative D call TRBD2 (6 bases). With 1 base removed from V and 7 bases from J, the gap between germline ends came to 21 bases. The CDR3 is made up of 17 amino acids. Germline CDR1 SGHTA, CDR2 FQGNSA. The CDR3 protein is CASSLVVRGRRMNTQYF. The CDR3 nucleotides read TGTGCCAGCAGCTTAGTTGTTCGGGGGAGGAGAATGAATACGCAGTATTTT.

A remark on this clone: Other DNA sequences from this sample encode an identical CDR3 as well. The chain has TRBV6-5 and TRBJ1-1; D is uncertain. With 6 bases removed from V and 1 base from J, the gap between germline ends came to 6 bases. Looked up from germline, CDR1 is MNHEY and CDR2 is SVGAGI. The CDR3 sequence is 12 residues long. The CDR3 region is CASRTGNTEAFF. Written as DNA, the CDR3 is TGTGCCAGCAGGACGGGGAACACTGAAGCTTTCTTT.

The CDR3 here is CASSDTGVYNSPLHF. As DNA, the CDR3 is TGCGCCAGCAGCGACACCGGGGTTTATAATTCACCCCTCCACTTT. The chain carries TRBV10-1 and TRBJ1-6, with unresolved D. The germline CDR1 and CDR2 sequences are WNHNN and SYGVQD (reference sequence). CDR3 length: 15 amino acids. The ends were cut back, 6 bases at V and 4 bases at J, with 13 bases in the middle.

This clone has a single count. The rearrangement links TRBV5-1 to TRBJ2-3; 7 bases line up with TRBD1. This CDR3 region has 15 residues. V dropped 2 bases and J dropped 1; count of bases not matched to a gene: 4. Germline loops: CDR1 SGHRS, CDR2 YFSETQ. The CDR3 spells CASSFSGGGTDTQYF. The CDR3, as DNA: TGCGCCAGCAGCTTTTCAGGGGGAGGCACAGATACGCAGTATTTT.

The rearrangement joins TRBV29-1 to TRBJ2-5, with TRBD2 as a possible D gene (5 bases). CDR1 SQVTM and CDR2 ANQGSEA come from the germline V gene. Between the trimmed V and J ends, which lost 6 bases and 6 bases, there was a span of 14 bases. This CDR3 region has 12 residues. The CDR3 region is CSVVTTAQTQYF. The DNA for the CDR3 is TGCAGCGTGGTGACTACCGCACAGACCCAGTACTTC.

The V gene is TRBV6-5, the J gene TRBJ1-4; D is ambiguous. The V and J ends lost 4 bases and 2 bases respectively, with 11 bases between them. Per germline, CDR1 MNHEY and CDR2 SVGAGI. This CDR3 is built from 15 residues. As DNA, the CDR3 is TGTGCCAGCAGTTCCGGTTGGGCGACTAATGAAAAACTGTTTTTT. Translating gives CASSSGWATNEKLFF.

The chain has TRBV7-2 and TRBJ2-4; D possibly corresponds to TRBD2 (6 bases). The CDR3 contains 17 residues. The germline CDR1 and CDR2 sequences are SGHTA and FQGNSA. The ends were cut back, 1 base at V and 1 base at J, with 14 bases in the middle. CDR3 region: CASSLGFGGLAKNIQYF. For the CDR3, the DNA is TGTGCCAGCAGCTTAGGTTTCGGGGGACTTGCCAAAAACATTCAGTACTTC.

About this clone: The sample contains more than one DNA sequence encoding this CDR3. The CDR3 DNA follows: TGTGCCAGCAGCTTACGCGGAGGATACGAGCAGTACTTC. Translation gives CASSLRGGYEQYF. The chain combines TRBV7-2 with TRBJ2-7, with D perhaps matching TRBD2 (5 bases). The V end was cut by 2 bases, the J end by 4 bases, with 9 bases between. Germline CDR1 is SGHTA and CDR2 is FQGNSA. This CDR3 is 13 amino acids long.

This clone was picked up one time. The V call is TRBV7-8, the J call TRBJ1-2, with D tentatively TRBD1 (5 bases). The CDR3 runs to 14 residues. V was pared by 0 bases and J by 8 bases, with 13 bases between. The germline V gene has CDR1 SGHVS and CDR2 FQNEAQ. This CDR3 reads CASSLAGRRGGYTF. The CDR3 region has the DNA TGTGCCAGCAGCTTAGCCGGCAGGAGGGGAGGCTACACCTTC.

V gene TRBV7-2 combines with J gene TRBJ2-3; TRBD1 aligns across 7 bases. CDR1 is SGHTA and CDR2 is FQGNSA in the germline V gene. Trimming at V came to 6 bases and at J to 5 bases, leaving 11 bases not matched to a gene. CDR3 size: 15 residues. CDR3 nucleotides: TGTGCCAGCAGAAGACAGGGTAGGGTAGAAGATACGCAGTATTTT. Its translation is CASRRQGRVEDTQYF. Looking up the rest from reference TRBV7-2 and TRBJ2-3 gives the full variable domain: GAGVSQSPSNKVTEKGKDVELRCDPISGHTALYWYRQSLGQGLEFLIYFQGNSAPDKSGLPSDRFSAERTGGSVSTLTIQRTQQEDSAVYLCASRRQGRVEDTQYFGPGTRLTVL.

On this clone: The junction does not match germline at one end; this may be a read error. V gene TRBV7-7 combines with J gene TRBJ2-5; D might be TRBD2 (6 bases). The CDR3 runs 13 residues. Germline V gene lookup returns CDR1 SSHAT and CDR2 FNYEAQ (reference sequence). The CDR3 here is CASTRGGKETQYF. The CDR3 bases are TGTGCTAGCACCCGTGGAGGGAAAGAGACCCAGTACTTC.

The J gene is TRBJ2-1, the V gene TRBV7-9, with D tentatively TRBD2 (5 bases). The CDR3 is made up of 15 amino acids. V was cut by 6 bases and J by 4 bases, with 16 bases left in between. Germline CDR1 and CDR2: SEHNR and FQNEAQ (reference sequence). CDR3 bases: TGTGCCAGCAGTCGCGTAGGACTGGGATACAATGAGCAGTTCTTC. It is translated as CASSRVGLGYNEQFF.

A few counts support this clone. The chain links TRBV7-8 to TRBJ2-2; 10 bases agree with TRBD2. CDR1 is SGHVS and CDR2 is FQNEAQ in the germline V gene. The CDR3 covers 21 residues. V lost 6 bases to trimming and J lost 2 bases; unmatched junction nucleotides: 21. Here the CDR3 reads CASRIGRVEFSGGLNTGELFF. CDR3 bases: TGTGCCAGCAGAATAGGGAGGGTAGAATTTAGCGGGGGGCTCAACACCGGGGAGCTGTTTTTT.

The chain couples TRBV6-1 to TRBJ1-6; 11 bases are a match to TRBD1. V trimming: 1 base; J trimming: 0 bases; junction bases outside the gene matches: 8. Germline V gene sequence: CDR1 MNHNS, CDR2 SASEGT. CDR3 length: 20 amino acids. In DNA, the CDR3 is TGTGCCAGCAGTGAAGTGTTTGTCGGACAGGGGGCCTCCTATAATTCACCCCTCCACTTT. Translating gives CASSEVFVGQGASYNSPLHF.

The CDR3 region has the DNA TGCAGCGTTGTCCAAGGGGGAGGCTACACCTTC. It codes for CSVVQGGGYTF. V usage is TRBV29-1 and J usage is TRBJ1-2, with TRBD1 as a possible D gene (6 bases). With 4 bases removed from V and 8 bases from J, the gap between germline ends came to 11 bases. Germline-derived CDR1 and CDR2 are SQVTM and ANQGSEA. The CDR3 runs to 11 residues. Based on the CDR3 plus reference TRBV29-1 and TRBJ1-2, the full variable domain is SAVISQKPSRDICQRGTSLTIQCQVDSQVTMMFWYRQQPGQSLTLIATANQGSEATYESGFVIDKFPISRPNLTFSTLTVSNMSPEDSSIYLCSVVQGGGYTFGSGTRLTVV.

V usage is TRBV7-2 and J usage is TRBJ1-2; the D gene is possibly TRBD1 (6 bases). Germline CDR1 is SGHTA and CDR2 is FQGNSA. Trimming took 2 bases from V and 8 from J, leaving 15 bases between them. The CDR3 covers 14 residues. This chain's CDR3 is CASSLKSGAKGYTF. DNA for the CDR3: TGTGCCAGCAGCTTAAAGTCAGGGGCGAAAGGCTACACCTTC.

This clone was recorded once. The junction differs from germline at one of its ends, possibly a read error. The chain couples TRBV7-2 to TRBJ1-1, with 7 bases lining up with TRBD1. The germline V gene has CDR1 SGHTA and CDR2 FQGNSA. There are 15 residues in the CDR3. For the CDR3, the DNA is TGTGCCAGCAGCGTAGCACAGGGGCCTGTGGGTGAAGCTTTCTTT. This encodes CASSVAQGPVGEAFF.

The rearrangement uses TRBV19 and TRBJ2-2, with 7 bases that match TRBD1. The V gene end was trimmed by 9 bases and the J gene end by 1 base; junction bases not matched to a gene: 8. This CDR3 has 15 residues. Germline V gene sequence: CDR1 LNHDA, CDR2 SQIVND (reference sequence). CDR3 loop: CASLKQGMNTGELFF. CDR3 nucleotide sequence: TGTGCCAGCCTAAAACAGGGGATGAACACCGGGGAGCTGTTTTTT.

The CDR3 is CASSFTQNQPQHF. The DNA of the CDR3 is TGTGCCAGCAGTTTCACCCAGAATCAGCCCCAGCATTTT. The V and J genes are TRBV6-2 or TRBV6-3 and TRBJ1-5; no clear D gene. Germline lookup yields CDR1 MNHEY and CDR2 SVGEGT. There are 13 residues in the CDR3. Between the trimmed V and J ends, which lost 4 bases and 4 bases, there was a span of 8 bases.

Here the CDR3 reads CASSVDMASEQYF. The DNA for the CDR3 is TGTGCCAGCAGCGTAGACATGGCCAGCGAGCAGTACTTC. The chain is built from TRBV9 and TRBJ2-7; D remains unclear. This CDR3 has 13 amino acids. CDR1 is SGDLS and CDR2 is YYNGEE in the germline V gene. Trimming stripped 0 bases from V and 6 bases from J, with 10 bases between. Full variable domain (outside the CDR3, taken from reference TRBV9 and TRBJ2-7): DSGVTQTPKHLITATGQRVTLRCSPRSGDLSVYWYQQSLDQGLQFLIQYYNGEERAKGNILERFSAQQFPDLHSELNLSSLELGDSALYFCASSVDMASEQYFGPGTRLTVT.

The chain is built from TRBV6-2 or TRBV6-3 and TRBJ1-1; tentative D call: TRBD1 (5 bases). With 5 bases removed from V and 2 bases from J, the gap between germline ends came to 9 bases. In germline, CDR1 is MNHEY, CDR2 SVGEGT. The length of the CDR3 is 13 residues. The CDR3 protein is CASSRRGNTEAFF. CDR3 nucleotides: TGTGCCAGCAGTCGAAGGGGTAACACTGAAGCTTTCTTT.